The 5 T cell receptor beta chains below come from one sample, sequenced in a study of blood T cell repertoires in COVID-19. Profiled with immunoSEQ multiplex PCR; TCRdb holds only in-frame clones, not every one. The sample has tens of thousands of clones, approximately 86% seen once. Sequenced: peripheral blood. Receptors were obtained from a man between 40 and 49 years old with acute or convalescent COVID-19.

The chain joins TRBV2 to TRBJ1-2, with D perhaps matching TRBD1 (5 bases). V lost 6 bases and J 8 bases, leaving 22 bases between the germline ends. This CDR3 is 15 amino acids long. CDR1 is SNHLY and CDR2 is FYNNEI in the germline V gene. As DNA, the CDR3 is TGTGCCAGCAGGCGGGGTATGGGGCCACCGGAAGGCTACACCTTC. Translated, it gives CASRRGMGPPEGYTF.

The chain recombines TRBV7-8 with TRBJ2-2, with D maybe TRBD2 (6 bases). The CDR3 is 15 residues long. Germline loops: CDR1 SGHVS, CDR2 FQNEAQ. V was shortened by 0 bases and J by 5 bases, with 10 bases between the two germline ends. The CDR3 coding sequence is TGTGCCAGCAGCTTAGCGTCGGAGGGGACCGGGGAGCTGTTTTTT. It specifies CASSLASEGTGELFF.

The chain combines TRBV24-1 with TRBJ1-3; unclear D gene. The CDR3 has 14 residues. Trimming shortened V by 6 bases and J by 4 bases, and 12 bases separated the two germline ends. Germline-derived CDR1 and CDR2 are KGHDR and SFDVKD. The CDR3 DNA sequence: TGTGCCACCAGTTCCGGACGGAGGGGAAACACCATATATTTT. It specifies CATSSGRRGNTIYF.

The chain recombines TRBV9 with TRBJ2-1; unclear D gene. Germline values: CDR1 SGDLS, CDR2 YYNGEE. The CDR3 has 12 residues. Trimming stripped 0 bases from V and 9 bases from J, with 7 bases between. CDR3 in DNA: TGTGCCAGCAGCGTAGTTGGTAGTGAGCAGTTCTTC. This sequence encodes CASSVVGSEQFF.

The CDR3 protein is CASRRQGPADSPLHF. The CDR3 bases are TGTGCCAGCAGGAGACAGGGGCCGGCGGATTCACCCCTCCACTTT. The rearrangement links TRBV14 to TRBJ1-6; 8 bases agree with TRBD1. V lost 6 bases, J lost 8 bases, and 9 bases stayed unmatched. The length of the CDR3 is 15 residues. CDR1 and CDR2 from the germline V gene are SGHDN and FVKESK.